The present entry profiles one TCR beta chain with its context. Its matching antigen is unknown. The entry originates in a study of CD8 T cells in Susac syndrome. Points from the study as a whole: The TCR sequencing and HLA analysis in the study involved a relatively small number of individuals, as the study acknowledged.

Germline lookup yields CDR1 MNHNY and CDR2 SVGAGI (reference sequence). The CDR3 sequence is 14 residues long. V was clipped by 5 bases and J by 3 bases, with 13 bases between them. Random hexamers were used to reverse transcribe an amount of about 0.5 to 1 ug RNA. From the immunoSEQ multiplex PCR reads, TCRdb called clonotypes with MiXCR, one entry per CDR3 protein. The table records around 130,000 distinct CDR3 sequences, 94% of them present only once. The sequencing input was CD4+ T cells from PBMCs. The chain couples TRBV6-6 to TRBJ1-2, with D possibly being TRBD1 (5 bases). The sequence came from a human donor in good health. CDR3 residues: CASSAKRDDYGYTF. CDR3 in DNA: TGTGCCAGCAGTGCAAAGCGGGACGACTATGGCTACACCTTC.